This TCR beta chain comes out of a study of CD8+CD57+ T cells in acquired aplastic anemia. Genomic DNA, serving as template, underwent TCR beta VDJ and CDR3 profiling. From the reads, TCRdb called clonotypes with MiXCR, one entry per CDR3 protein. The data contain 150,000 or so distinct CDR3 sequences, approximately 60% of them seen just once; the ten biggest clones take up about 41%. Looked up from germline, CDR1 is SGDLS and CDR2 is YYNGEE. The V and J ends lost 4 bases and 8 bases respectively, with 15 bases between them. The CDR3 spans 13 residues. The sample comprised sorted CD4+, CD8+, or CD8+CD57+ T cells (not recorded which) from PBMCs. The chain couples TRBV9 to TRBJ1-2; D is unresolved. The sequence derives from a human donor in good health. For the CDR3, the DNA is TGTGCCAGCAGCCCAAGCAGTATGCAAGGCTACACCTTC. Its translation: CASSPSSMQGYTF.